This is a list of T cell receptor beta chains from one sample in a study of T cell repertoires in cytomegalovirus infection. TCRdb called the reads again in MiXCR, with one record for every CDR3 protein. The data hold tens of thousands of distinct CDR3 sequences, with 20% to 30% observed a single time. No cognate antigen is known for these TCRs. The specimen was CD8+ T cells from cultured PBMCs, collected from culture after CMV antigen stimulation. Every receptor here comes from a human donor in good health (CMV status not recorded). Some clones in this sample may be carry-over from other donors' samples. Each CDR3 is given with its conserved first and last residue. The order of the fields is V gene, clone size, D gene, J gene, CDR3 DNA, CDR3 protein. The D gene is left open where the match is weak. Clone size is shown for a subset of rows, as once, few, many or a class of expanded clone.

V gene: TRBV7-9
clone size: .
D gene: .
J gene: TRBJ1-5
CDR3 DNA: TGTGCCAGCAGCTCGATAAGTCAGCCCCAGCATTTT
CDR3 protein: CASSSISQPQHF

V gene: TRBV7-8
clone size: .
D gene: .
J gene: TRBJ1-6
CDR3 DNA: TGTGCCAGCAGCATAGGGATAGGGGCTATTTCACCCCTCCACTTT
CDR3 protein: CASSIGIGAISPLHF

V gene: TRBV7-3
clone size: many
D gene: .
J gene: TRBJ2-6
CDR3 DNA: TGTGCCAGCAGCTTAAGAGGACACGGGGCCGGGGCCAACGTCCTGACTTTC
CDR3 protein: CASSLRGHGAGANVLTF

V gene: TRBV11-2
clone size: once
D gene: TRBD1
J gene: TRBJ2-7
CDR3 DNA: TGTGCCAGCAGCACCTACAGGGGGTCCTACGAGCAGTACTTC
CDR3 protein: CASSTYRGSYEQYF

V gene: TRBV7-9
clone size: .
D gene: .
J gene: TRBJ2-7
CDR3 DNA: TGTGCCAGCAGCTTTAGTGAAGTTAGCTCCTACGAGCAGTACTTC
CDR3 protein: CASSFSEVSSYEQYF

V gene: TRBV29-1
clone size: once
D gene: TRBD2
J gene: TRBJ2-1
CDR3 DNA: TGCAGCGTTGATGGAACTAGCGGGGGGGAGTCCTACAATGAGCAGTTCTTC
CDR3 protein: CSVDGTSGGESYNEQFF

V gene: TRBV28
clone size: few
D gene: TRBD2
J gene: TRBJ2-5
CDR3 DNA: TGTGCCAGCAGTTTACGGACTAGAGTCCAAGAGACCCAGTACTTC
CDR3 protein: CASSLRTRVQETQYF

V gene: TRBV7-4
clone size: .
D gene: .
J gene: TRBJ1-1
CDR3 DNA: TGTGCCAGCAGCTTATCGGGGCTAGCTTTCTTT
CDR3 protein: CASSLSGLAFF

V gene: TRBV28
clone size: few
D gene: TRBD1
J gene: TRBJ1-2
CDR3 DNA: TGTGCCAGCAGAAACAGGGGGTTGGACTATGGCTACACCTTC
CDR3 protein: CASRNRGLDYGYTF

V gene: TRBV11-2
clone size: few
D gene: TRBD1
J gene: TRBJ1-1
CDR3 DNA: TGTGCCAGCAGCCGGTCCGGGACAGATGAAGCTTTCTTT
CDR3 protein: CASSRSGTDEAFF

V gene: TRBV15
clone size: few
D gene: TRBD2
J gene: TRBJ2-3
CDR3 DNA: TGTGCCACCAGCAGAGATAGACTAGCGGGGGGGCCAAATACGCAGTATTTT
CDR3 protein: CATSRDRLAGGPNTQYF

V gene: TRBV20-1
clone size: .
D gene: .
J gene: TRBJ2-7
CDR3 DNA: TGCAGTGCCCCGAATCCTCCCTGGGAGCAGTACTTC
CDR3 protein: CSAPNPPWEQYF

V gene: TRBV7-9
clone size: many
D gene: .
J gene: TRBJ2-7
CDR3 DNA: TGTGCCAGCAGCTTAGTGTCGGGGATCAACGAGCAGTACTTC
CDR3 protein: CASSLVSGINEQYF

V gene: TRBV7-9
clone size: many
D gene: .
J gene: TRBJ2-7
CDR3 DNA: TGTGCCAGCAGCCCAACAGGCGCGGGGATAACCTACGAGCAGTACTTC
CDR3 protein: CASSPTGAGITYEQYF

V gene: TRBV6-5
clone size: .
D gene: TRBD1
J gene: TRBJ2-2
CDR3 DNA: TGTGCCAGCAGTTACGGACAGGCCACCGGGGAGCTGTTTTTT
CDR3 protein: CASSYGQATGELFF

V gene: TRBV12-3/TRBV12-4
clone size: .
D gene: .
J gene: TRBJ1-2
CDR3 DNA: TGTGCCAGCAGTCTGGGAATCGGCTACACCTTC
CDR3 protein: CASSLGIGYTF

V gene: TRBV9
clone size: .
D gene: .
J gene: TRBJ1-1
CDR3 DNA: TGTGCCAGCAGCGTAGAAGGCAGGGGCTCTGAAGCTTTCTTT
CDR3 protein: CASSVEGRGSEAFF

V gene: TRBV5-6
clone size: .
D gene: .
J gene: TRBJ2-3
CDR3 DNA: TGTGCCAGCAGCTCTACGAGGGGGGATACGCAGTATTTT
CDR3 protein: CASSSTRGDTQYF

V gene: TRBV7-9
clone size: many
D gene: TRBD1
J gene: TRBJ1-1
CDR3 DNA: TGTGCCAGCAGCGCAGACCAGGGGGAGGTTACTGAAGCTTTCTTT
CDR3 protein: CASSADQGEVTEAFF

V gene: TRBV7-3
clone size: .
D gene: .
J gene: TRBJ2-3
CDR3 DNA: TGTGCCAGCAGCTTAACTCGAGACAGGAGCACAGATACGCAGTATTTT
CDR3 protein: CASSLTRDRSTDTQYF

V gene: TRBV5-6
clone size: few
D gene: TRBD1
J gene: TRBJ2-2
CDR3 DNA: TGTGCCAGCAGCCCGGGACAGGGGTACACCGGGGAGCTGTTTTTT
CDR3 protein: CASSPGQGYTGELFF

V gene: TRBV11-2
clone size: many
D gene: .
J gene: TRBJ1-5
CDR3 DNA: TGTGCCAGCAGCTTAGGAATCGGGGAGGCTCAGCCCCAGCATTTT
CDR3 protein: CASSLGIGEAQPQHF

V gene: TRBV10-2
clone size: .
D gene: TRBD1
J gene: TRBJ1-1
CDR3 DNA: TGCGCCAGCGGTGGACAGGGCTCCACTGAAGCTCTCTTT
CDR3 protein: CASGGQGSTEALF

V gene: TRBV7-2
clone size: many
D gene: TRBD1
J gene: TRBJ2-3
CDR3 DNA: TGTGCCAGCAGCCGACAGGGGAAAAGGAGCACAGATACGCAGTATTTT
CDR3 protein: CASSRQGKRSTDTQYF

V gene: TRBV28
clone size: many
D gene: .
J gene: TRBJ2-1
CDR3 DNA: TGTGCCAGCAGTTTGCCGGAAGGGAGCACCTCGGGTGAGCAGTTCTTC
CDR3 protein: CASSLPEGSTSGEQFF

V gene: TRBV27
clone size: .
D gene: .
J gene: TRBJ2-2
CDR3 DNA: TGTGCCAGCAGTTCGACAGTGAACACCGGGGTGCTGTTTTTT
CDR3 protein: CASSSTVNTGVLFF

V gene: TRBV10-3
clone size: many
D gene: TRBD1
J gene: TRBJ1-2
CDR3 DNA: TGTGCCATCAAACCGGGACAGGGCTACTATGGCTACACCTTC
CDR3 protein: CAIKPGQGYYGYTF

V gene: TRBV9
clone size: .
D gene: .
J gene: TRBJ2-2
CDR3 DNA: TGTGCCAGCAGCCCCCACCCCGGGGGAGGATCCGGGGAGCTGTTTTTT
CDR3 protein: CASSPHPGGGSGELFF

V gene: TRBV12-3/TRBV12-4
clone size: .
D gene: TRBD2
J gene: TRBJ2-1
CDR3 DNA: TGTGCCAGCAGGCCGGGACTAGTGTCCAGGAATGAGCAGTTCTTC
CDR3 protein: CASRPGLVSRNEQFF

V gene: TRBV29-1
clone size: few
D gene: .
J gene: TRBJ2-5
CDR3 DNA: TGCAGCGTTGAGGCTTCGGAGACCCAGTACTTC
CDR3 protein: CSVEASETQYF

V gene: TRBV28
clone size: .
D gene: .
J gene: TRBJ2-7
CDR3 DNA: TGTGCCAGCAGTCGGACAGTACACGAGCAGTACTTC
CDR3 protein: CASSRTVHEQYF

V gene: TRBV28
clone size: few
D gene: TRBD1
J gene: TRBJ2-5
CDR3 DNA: TGTGCCAGCAGTCAGACAGGGAACCCGCGAGAGACCCAGTACTTC
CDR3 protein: CASSQTGNPRETQYF

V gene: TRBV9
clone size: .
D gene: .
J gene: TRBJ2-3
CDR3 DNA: TGTGCCAGCAGCGTAGACGATACGCAGTATTTT
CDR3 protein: CASSVDDTQYF

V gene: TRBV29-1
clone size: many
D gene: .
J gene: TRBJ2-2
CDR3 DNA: TGCAGCGTTGAAGTCCCGGAACAGGGAGTCACCGGGGAGCTGTTTTTT
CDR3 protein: CSVEVPEQGVTGELFF

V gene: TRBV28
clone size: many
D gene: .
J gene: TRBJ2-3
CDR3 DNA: TGTGCCAGCAGTTTTTTGGGGGAGGCAGATACGCAGTATTTT
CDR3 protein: CASSFLGEADTQYF

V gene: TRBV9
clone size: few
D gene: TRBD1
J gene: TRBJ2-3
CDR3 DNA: TGTGCCAGCAGCGAACAGGGGGGCACAGATACGCAGTATTTT
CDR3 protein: CASSEQGGTDTQYF

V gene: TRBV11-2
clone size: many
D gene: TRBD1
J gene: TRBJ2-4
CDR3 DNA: TGTGCCAGCAGCTCATGGACAGGGGAAAACATTCAGTACTTC
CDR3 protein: CASSSWTGENIQYF

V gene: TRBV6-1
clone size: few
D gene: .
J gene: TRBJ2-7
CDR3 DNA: TGTGCCAGCAGTGGTCAGGGGAGGCCCCACGAGCAGTACTTC
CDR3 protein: CASSGQGRPHEQYF

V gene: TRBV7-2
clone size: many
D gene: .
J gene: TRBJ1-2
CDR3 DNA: TGTGCCAGCAGCTTAGGGGGGGCTGGTGGCTACACCTTC
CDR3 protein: CASSLGGAGGYTF

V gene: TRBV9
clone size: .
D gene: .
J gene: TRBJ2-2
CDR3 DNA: TGTGCCAGCACGGCGACCCACACCGGGGAGCTGTTTTTT
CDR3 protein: CASTATHTGELFF

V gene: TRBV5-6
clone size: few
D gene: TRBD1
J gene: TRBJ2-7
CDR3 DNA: TGTGCCAGCAGCTTGGGGACAGGGAATTACGAGCAGTACTTC
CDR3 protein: CASSLGTGNYEQYF

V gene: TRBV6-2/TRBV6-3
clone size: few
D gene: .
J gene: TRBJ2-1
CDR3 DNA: TGTGCCAGCAGTTACCAGTTGTTGGCTGAGCAGTTCTTC
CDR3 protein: CASSYQLLAEQFF

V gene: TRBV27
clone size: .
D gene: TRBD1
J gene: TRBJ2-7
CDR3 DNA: TGTGCCAGCAGACCCCGACAGGGGGCTAACGAGCAGTACTTC
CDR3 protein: CASRPRQGANEQYF

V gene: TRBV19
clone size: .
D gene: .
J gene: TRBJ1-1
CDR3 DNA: TGTGCCAGTAGTTCAGAGACCGGTGAAGCTTTCTTT
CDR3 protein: CASSSETGEAFF

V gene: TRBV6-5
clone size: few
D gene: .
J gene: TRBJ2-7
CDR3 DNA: TGTGCCAGCAGTTACTCGGGCAGGGGCGCCTACGAGCAGTACTTC
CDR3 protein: CASSYSGRGAYEQYF

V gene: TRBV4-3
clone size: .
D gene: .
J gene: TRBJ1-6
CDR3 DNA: TGCGCCAGCAGCCAATACCGGACAGATAAGGCAGTTGTCTCACCCCTCCACTTT
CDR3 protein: CASSQYRTDKAVVSPLHF

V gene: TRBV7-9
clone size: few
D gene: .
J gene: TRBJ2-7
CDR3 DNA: TGTGCCAGCAGCTTAGGGGGGTCCCAGACCGAGCAGTACTTC
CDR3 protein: CASSLGGSQTEQYF

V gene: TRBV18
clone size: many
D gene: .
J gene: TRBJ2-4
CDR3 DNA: TGTGCCAGCTCACCGAAGACAGTGAAAAACATTCAGTACTTC
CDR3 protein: CASSPKTVKNIQYF

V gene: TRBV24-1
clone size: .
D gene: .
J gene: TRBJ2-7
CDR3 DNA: TGTGCCACCAGTGACCCCACAGGACCTCTCTACGAGCAGTACTTC
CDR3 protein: CATSDPTGPLYEQYF

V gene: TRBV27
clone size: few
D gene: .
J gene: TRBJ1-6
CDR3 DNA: TGTGCCAGCAGTTCCACCCCGAGCTCCTATAATTCACCCCTCCACTTT
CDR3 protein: CASSSTPSSYNSPLHF